This T cell receptor (beta chain) is from a study of shared clonotypes between healthy human individuals. Germline lookup yields CDR1 SSHAT and CDR2 FNYEAQ (reference sequence). This CDR3 is 14 amino acids long. Study-level points and caveats: Sampling included only blood; tissue repertoires likely differ.

Only in-frame clones appear in the TCRdb table, and some are missing; sequencing was by immunoSEQ multiplex PCR. The data hold about 560,000 clones, with roughly 72% observed a single time. For genomic DNA, unsorted samples relied on about 90 million PBMCs. About this clone: What it binds is not known. Compared with germline, one end of the junction differs, possibly owing to a read error.

Sequencing was performed on PBMCs. The chain is built from TRBV7-7 and TRBJ2-2; D not certain. This receptor was obtained from a woman in her thirties or forties in good health. Some clones in this sample may be carry-over from other donors' samples. CDR3 DNA sequence: TGTGCTAGCAGCCGAGACATGAACACCGGGGAGCTGTTTTTT. It yields the protein CASSRDMNTGELFF.